Shown below are 32 T cell receptor beta chains from a single sample sequenced in a study of T-cell reconstitution after alpha-beta-depleted transplantation in children. Preparing the TCRbeta library involved the use of unique molecular identifiers. From the PCR reads, TCRdb called clonotypes with MiXCR, one entry per CDR3 protein. Of some 590,000 distinct CDR3 sequences in the sample, 8% to 11% were seen once. This specimen was PBMCs from the stem cell graft donor, taken from the stem cell graft. Receptors were obtained from a human donor who donated a stem cell graft to a child with acute myeloid leukemia.

This clonotype showed up many times. This sequence joins TRBV7-9 and TRBJ2-5; maybe TRBD1 (6 bases). The CDR3 extends over 13 amino acids. Germline V gene data show CDR1 as SEHNR and CDR2 as FQNEAQ (reference sequence). V was pared by 5 bases and J by 5 bases, with 12 bases between. In nucleotides, the CDR3 is TGTGCCAGCAGCAGACAGGCCGCGGAGACCCAGTACTTC. Residues: CASSRQAAETQYF.

V gene TRBV20-1 combines with J gene TRBJ1-1, with 8 bases lining up with TRBD1. CDR1 DFQATT and CDR2 SNEGSKA come from the germline V gene (reference sequence). This CDR3 region has 15 residues. V shed 1 base and J 4 bases; nucleotides not matched to a gene: 8. DNA of the CDR3: TGCAGTGCTAGAGTAACTGACAGGGGAGGCACTGAAGCTTTCTTT. Translating it yields CSARVTDRGGTEAFF.

The sample holds a few counts of this clonotype. The rearrangement joins TRBV9 to TRBJ2-2; D remains ambiguous. Trimming removed 0 bases at V and 4 bases at J, with 10 bases between. This CDR3 has 15 residues. Germline CDR1 is SGDLS and CDR2 is YYNGEE. CDR3 in amino acids: CASSVDGLPTGELFF. The DNA for the CDR3 is TGTGCCAGCAGCGTAGATGGGCTACCCACCGGGGAGCTGTTTTTT.

The chain couples TRBV18 to TRBJ2-7; possibly TRBD1 for D (6 bases). Germline V gene data show CDR1 as KGHSH and CDR2 as LQKENI. This CDR3 comprises 14 residues. Trimming took 6 bases from V and 4 from J, leaving 16 bases between them. CDR3 protein: CASSPGTTGYEQYF. The CDR3, as DNA: TGTGCCAGCTCGCCAGGGACAACGGGGTACGAGCAGTACTTC.

A remark on this clonotype: At one end the junction does not follow the germline gene, possibly because of a read error. This chain links TRBV24-1 with TRBJ2-7; D is unclear. Germline CDR1 reads KGHDR; CDR2 reads SFDVKD. This CDR3 has 11 amino acids. The CDR3 DNA reads TGTGCCACCGGCACCTCCCACGAGCAGTACTTC. Its protein is CATGTSHEQYF.

This clonotype was observed at least ten times. Compared with germline, one end of the junction differs, possibly owing to a read error. The rearrangement uses TRBV29-1 and TRBJ1-1, with 9 positions matching TRBD1. The CDR3 has 10 residues. Germline CDR1 and CDR2: SQVTM and ANQGSEA. This chain's CDR3 is CSVVGVGQGF. The CDR3 DNA sequence: TGCAGCGTTGTGGGGGTGGGACAGGGATTT.

The rearrangement uses TRBV29-1 and TRBJ1-1; D unresolved. This CDR3 comprises 12 residues. Looked up from germline, CDR1 is SQVTM and CDR2 is ANQGSEA. V lost 7 bases and J 0 bases, leaving 9 bases between the germline ends. The CDR3 sequence is CSAYSLNTEAFF. The CDR3 DNA is TGCAGCGCCTACAGCTTGAACACTGAAGCTTTCTTT.

The table lists this clonotype with many counts. This chain uses TRBV5-6 with TRBJ2-2; 8 nucleotides agree with TRBD1. V dropped 1 base and J dropped 7; count of bases not matched to a gene: 9. The CDR3 spans 16 residues. Germline loops: CDR1 SGHDT, CDR2 YYEEEE. This CDR3 reads CASSLRRTGKDGELFF. In DNA, the CDR3 is TGTGCCAGCAGCTTGCGTCGGACAGGGAAAGACGGGGAGCTGTTTTTT.

This clonotype was recorded a few times. This rearrangement joins TRBV20-1 to TRBJ1-1, with D possibly TRBD1 on 6 matching bases. This CDR3 spans 12 amino acids. Germline CDR1 and CDR2: DFQATT and SNEGSKA (reference sequence). Trimming took off 8 bases at V and 1 base at J, with 11 bases between the two ends. The CDR3 nucleotides are TGCAGTCCCAAGGGGGGGAACACTGAAGCTTTCTTT. Protein sequence: CSPKGGNTEAFF.

This clonotype appeared a few times. The V call is TRBV5-1, the J call TRBJ1-2; TRBD1 is a possible D gene (5 bases). The V gene lost 0 bases and the J gene lost 8 bases, with 17 bases spanning the gap. CDR1 is SGHRS and CDR2 is YFSETQ in the germline V gene. The length of the CDR3 is 15 residues. DNA of the CDR3: TGCGCCAGCAGCTTGGCCCATGAGGCTAGGGACGGCTACACCTTC. Translated, it gives CASSLAHEARDGYTF.

A few counts support this clonotype. This sequence joins TRBV6-2 or TRBV6-3 and TRBJ2-7, with a weak D call TRBD1 (6 bases). Trimming removed 4 bases from V and 7 bases from J, with 17 bases in between. Germline CDR1 and CDR2: MNHEY and SVGEGT. The CDR3 is 14 amino acids. CDR3 loop: CASSSPGDPREQYF. The CDR3 DNA reads as TGTGCCAGCAGTTCACCAGGGGATCCGCGGGAGCAGTACTTC.

The chain combines TRBV7-2 with TRBJ2-5; 8 nucleotides agree with TRBD1. The CDR3 spans 14 residues. Germline V gene sequence: CDR1 SGHTA, CDR2 FQGNSA. Unmatched junction bases numbered 5, after V lost 5 bases and J lost 3 bases. CDR3 in amino acids: CASSRGTGKETQYF. CDR3 sequence (DNA): TGTGCCAGCAGCCGCGGGACAGGAAAAGAGACCCAGTACTTC.

The sample holds many counts of this clonotype. This chain connects TRBV2 to TRBJ1-3; weak D call: TRBD1 (6 bases). V lost 4 bases to trimming and J lost 2 bases, with 15 bases between them. CDR1 SNHLY and CDR2 FYNNEI come from the germline V gene. This CDR3 contains 16 residues. This CDR3 reads CASSGNTGSTGNTIYF. The DNA for the CDR3 is TGTGCCAGCAGTGGCAATACAGGGTCAACTGGAAACACCATATATTTT. Drawing the rest from reference TRBV2 and TRBJ1-3, the complete variable domain is EPEVTQTPSHQVTQMGQEVILRCVPISNHLYFYWYRQILGQKVEFLVSFYNNEISEKSEIFDDQFSVERPDGSNFTLKIRSTKLEDSAMYFCASSGNTGSTGNTIYFGEGSWLTVV.

The rearrangement joins TRBV29-1 to TRBJ2-7; tentatively, D is TRBD1 (6 bases). In germline, CDR1 is SQVTM, CDR2 ANQGSEA. V lost 6 bases, J lost 4 bases, and 19 bases lay in between. CDR3 length: 14 amino acids. CDR3 nucleotides: TGCAGCGTGACCTTCGCAGGGGCCGGATACGAGCAGTACTTC. This sequence encodes CSVTFAGAGYEQYF.

This clonotype has only a few counts. The V and J genes are TRBV20-1 and TRBJ2-3, with 13 bases aligning to TRBD2. The J segment lost 5 bases and the V segment lost 5 bases, leaving 4 bases of the junction unmatched. CDR3 length equals 14 residues. Germline assignment: CDR1 DFQATT and CDR2 SNEGSKA (reference sequence). The CDR3 loop reads CSARTSGRRDTQYF. The CDR3 bases are TGCAGTGCTCGGACTAGCGGGAGAAGAGATACGCAGTATTTT.

This clonotype was seen more than once but under ten times. DNA of the CDR3: TGCAGTGCTACCAATTCACACGAGCAGTACTTC. Protein product: CSATNSHEQYF. The chain is built from TRBV20-1 and TRBJ2-7; D call uncertain. V dropped 4 bases and J dropped 5 bases, with 9 bases sitting between them. The germline V gene has CDR1 DFQATT and CDR2 SNEGSKA (reference sequence). CDR3 length equals 11 residues.

This clonotype was counted only a few times. This chain connects TRBV19 to TRBJ2-1; TRBD2 aligns across 7 bases. V was clipped by 3 bases and J by 3 bases; unmatched bases: 8. The CDR3 length is 16 residues. Germline V gives CDR1 LNHDA, CDR2 SQIVND (reference sequence). CDR3 nucleotide sequence: TGTGCCAGTAGTATGGGGGGGGGGAGGTTCTACAATGAGCAGTTCTTC. It is translated as CASSMGGGRFYNEQFF. Full variable domain (missing parts from reference TRBV19 and TRBJ2-1): DGGITQSPKYLFRKEGQNVTLSCEQNLNHDAMYWYRQDPGQGLRLIYYSQIVNDFQKGDIAEGYSVSREKKESFPLTVTSAQKNPTAFYLCASSMGGGRFYNEQFFGPGTRLTVL.

This clonotype has more than one count but fewer than ten. The chain couples TRBV29-1 to TRBJ2-3, with 15 bases lining up with TRBD2. The CDR3 sequence is 15 residues long. CDR1 and CDR2 (germline): SQVTM, ANQGSEA. The J segment lost 8 bases and the V segment lost 1 base, leaving 4 bases of the junction unmatched. CDR3 nucleotide sequence: TGCAGCGTTGAAGGGACTAGCGGGAGGGCCGGTACGCAGTATTTT. Translation: CSVEGTSGRAGTQYF.

In its sample, this clonotype was seen a few times. The chain recombines TRBV29-1 with TRBJ2-3; D possibly corresponds to TRBD1 (6 bases). This CDR3 comprises 17 residues. The V and J ends lost 6 bases and 3 bases respectively, with 25 bases between them. Germline V gene data show CDR1 as SQVTM and CDR2 as ANQGSEA. CDR3 in DNA: TGCAGCGTCGGTGGGATGGGTGGGGGCCGGGGAACAGATACGCAGTATTTT. Translating it yields CSVGGMGGGRGTDTQYF.

This clonotype was seen only a few times. The chain employs TRBV6-2 or TRBV6-3 and TRBJ1-1; D remains ambiguous. Germline V gene lookup returns CDR1 MNHEY and CDR2 SVGEGT. V lost 0 bases, J lost 4 bases, and 12 bases lay in between. The CDR3 is 15 amino acids. In DNA, the CDR3 is TGTGCCAGCAGTTACTCAGCGACATCAGTCACTGAAGCTTTCTTT. It yields the protein CASSYSATSVTEAFF.

This clonotype was recorded at least ten times. The V and J genes are TRBV29-1 and TRBJ2-5; 7 bases agree with TRBD2. The CDR3 covers 16 residues. Germline values: CDR1 SQVTM, CDR2 ANQGSEA. V lost 2 bases, J lost 2 bases, and 11 bases stayed unmatched. This chain's CDR3 is CSVESGGRGYQETQYF. In DNA form, the CDR3 reads TGCAGCGTTGAATCCGGGGGGAGGGGATATCAAGAGACCCAGTACTTC.

In this sample, this clonotype turned up a few times. The V gene is TRBV27, the J gene TRBJ1-2; D is possibly TRBD1 (5 bases). V lost 6 bases, J lost 4 bases, and 15 bases lay in between. CDR1 is MNHEY and CDR2 is SMNVEV in the germline V gene (reference sequence). The CDR3 sequence is 14 residues long. CDR3 nucleotide sequence: TGTGCCAGCAGCCAACAGGCAGGGTCCTATGGCTACACCTTC. It specifies CASSQQAGSYGYTF.

This chain uses TRBV5-1 with TRBJ2-1; D is ambiguous. CDR3 length: 14 amino acids. CDR1 SGHRS and CDR2 YFSETQ come from the germline V gene. V was pared by 7 bases and J by 6 bases, with 17 bases between. CDR3 residues: CASWVGPSANEQFF. For the CDR3, the DNA is TGCGCCAGCTGGGTCGGGCCGAGCGCCAATGAGCAGTTCTTC.

This clonotype was picked up many times. The V gene is TRBV6-2 or TRBV6-3, the J gene TRBJ2-1; D might be TRBD1 (5 bases). CDR1 is MNHEY, CDR2 SVGEGT, per germline. Trimming removed 7 bases at V and 4 bases at J, with 8 bases between. This CDR3 comprises 12 residues. The CDR3 region is CASNQGYNEQFF. CDR3 nucleotides: TGTGCCAGCAACCAGGGTTACAATGAGCAGTTCTTC.

Many counts were recorded for this clonotype. V is TRBV4-3 and J is TRBJ2-4; 7 nucleotides match TRBD1. Germline lookup yields CDR1 LGHNA and CDR2 YSLEER. This CDR3 comprises 15 residues. The J segment lost 1 base and the V segment lost 1 base, leaving 1 base of the junction unmatched. The CDR3 DNA reads as TGCGCCAGCAGCCAAGCGGACAGGGCCAAAAACATTCAGTACTTC. This encodes CASSQADRAKNIQYF.

This clonotype has a handful of counts. The chain has TRBV20-1 and TRBJ2-1; no clear D gene. The V gene's germline CDR1 is DFQATT and CDR2 SNEGSKA (reference sequence). V was shortened by 2 bases and J by 7 bases, with 18 bases between the two germline ends. This CDR3 comprises 15 residues. The CDR3 loop reads CSARSTVVIWNEQFF. CDR3 nucleotide sequence: TGCAGTGCTAGATCTACTGTGGTTATCTGGAATGAGCAGTTCTTC.

This clonotype was observed at least ten times. As DNA, the CDR3 is TGCAGCGTTGACCTGACAGGCGGGTGGAACACTGAAGCTTTCTTT. This codes for CSVDLTGGWNTEAFF. V gene TRBV29-1 combines with J gene TRBJ1-1; perhaps TRBD1 as D (6 bases). The CDR3 sequence is 15 residues long. From germline, CDR1 is SQVTM and CDR2 ANQGSEA. With 3 bases removed from V and 1 base from J, the gap between germline ends came to 15 bases.

This clonotype was recorded at least ten times. This rearrangement joins TRBV6-2 or TRBV6-3 to TRBJ2-7; no clear D gene. From germline, CDR1 is MNHEY and CDR2 SVGEGT. This CDR3 has 12 amino acids. Trimming removed 3 bases at V and 6 bases at J, with 9 bases between. The CDR3 protein is CASSYYVAEQYF. CDR3 bases: TGTGCCAGCAGTTATTACGTCGCCGAGCAGTACTTC.

This clonotype came up many times. The chain links TRBV29-1 to TRBJ2-3; D is unclear. CDR1 is SQVTM, CDR2 ANQGSEA, per germline. V gave up 7 bases and J gave up 6 bases, with 8 bases separating them. The CDR3 is made up of 10 amino acids. CDR3 bases: TGCAGCGCACTGAGCGATACGCAGTATTTT. Amino acids: CSALSDTQYF.

V and J are TRBV29-1 and TRBJ2-7, with 8 bases identical to TRBD1. V lost 4 bases, J lost 6 bases, and 5 bases stayed unmatched. From germline, CDR1 is SQVTM and CDR2 ANQGSEA. The CDR3 covers 12 residues. The CDR3 is CSVVTGGGEQYF. Written as DNA, the CDR3 is TGCAGCGTTGTTACAGGGGGTGGCGAGCAGTACTTC.

This clonotype was detected a few times. J is TRBJ2-7 and V is TRBV7-2; 8 bases are shared with TRBD1. The CDR3 loop spans 14 amino acids. Germline loops: CDR1 SGHTA, CDR2 FQGNSA. The V gene end was trimmed by 5 bases and the J gene end by 5 bases; junction bases not matched to a gene: 8. In nucleotides, the CDR3 is TGTGCCAGCAGCCGGACAGGGACTGTGCACGAGCAGTACTTC. Translating it yields CASSRTGTVHEQYF.

At least ten counts were recorded for this clonotype. The J gene is TRBJ2-2, the V gene TRBV18, with a weak D call TRBD2 (6 bases). Trimming removed 2 bases at V and 4 bases at J, with 20 bases between. Germline V gene lookup returns CDR1 KGHSH and CDR2 LQKENI. The CDR3 contains 18 residues. CDR3 in amino acids: CASSPVGTGVVATGELFF. Written as DNA, the CDR3 is TGTGCCAGCTCACCAGTTGGGACTGGAGTTGTGGCCACCGGGGAGCTGTTTTTT.